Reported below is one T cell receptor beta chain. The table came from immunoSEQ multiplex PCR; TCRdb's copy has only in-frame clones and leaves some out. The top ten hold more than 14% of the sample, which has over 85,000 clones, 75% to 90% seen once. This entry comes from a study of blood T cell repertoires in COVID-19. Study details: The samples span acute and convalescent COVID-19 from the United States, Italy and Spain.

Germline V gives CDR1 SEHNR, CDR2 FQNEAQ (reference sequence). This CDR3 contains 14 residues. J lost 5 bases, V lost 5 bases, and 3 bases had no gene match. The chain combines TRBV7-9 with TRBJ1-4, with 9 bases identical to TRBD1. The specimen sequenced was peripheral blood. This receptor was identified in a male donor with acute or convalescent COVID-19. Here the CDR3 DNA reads TGTGCCAGCAGCCACGGACAGGGGAATGAAAAACTGTTTTTT. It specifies CASSHGQGNEKLFF.